This T cell receptor (beta chain) was retrieved from a study of PD-1 blockade in classical Hodgkin lymphoma. Generated by immunoSEQ multiplex PCR, the TCRdb table keeps only in-frame clones and is missing some. Of about 2,000 clones listed, roughly 79% are singletons. Patients all relapsed after autologous stem cell transplantation, and there was variation in brentuximab vedotin exposure. V was clipped by 3 bases and J by 4 bases, with 12 bases between them. The CDR3 covers 14 residues. Germline V gene lookup returns CDR1 SGHVS and CDR2 FNYEAQ. This sequence was found in a human donor with classical Hodgkin lymphoma. The J gene is TRBJ2-5, the V gene TRBV7-6; tentative D call: TRBD1 (5 bases). The sample consisted of peripheral blood mononuclear cells (PBMCs), taken at baseline. Written as DNA, the CDR3 is TGTGCCAGCAGCTTCGACACAGGTTCAGAGACCCAGTACTTC. Translating gives CASSFDTGSETQYF.